The 22 T cell receptor beta chains given below trace back to one sample, sequenced in a study of a mutant IDH1 vaccine in newly diagnosed glioma. Measured with immunoSEQ multiplex PCR; TCRdb has only the in-frame clones, and not every one. The data show some 61,000 clones, approximately 84% seen once. The antigens of these receptors remain unknown. The time point was: week 35, safety follow-up. Every vaccination contained 300 ug of the mutant IDH1 20-mer peptide and was paired with topical imiquimod. Source: PBMCs, taken from a glioma patient whose treatment included an IDH1 peptide vaccine. The receptors come from a man between 18 and 35 years old with glioma.

This clone was detected once. CDR3 region: CASSPGGAVSEQYF. CDR3 sequence (DNA): TGCGCCAGCAGCCCCGGAGGAGCCGTGAGCGAGCAGTACTTC. The chain combines TRBV5-1 with TRBJ2-7, with D perhaps TRBD2 (5 bases). Trimming took off 4 bases at V and 6 bases at J, with 17 bases between the two ends. From germline, CDR1 is SGHRS and CDR2 YFSETQ. CDR3 size: 14 residues.

The chain carries TRBV5-1 and TRBJ2-2; the D call may be TRBD1 or TRBD2 (5 bases each). Trimming shortened V by 4 bases and J by 7 bases, and 11 bases separated the two germline ends. CDR3 size: 13 residues. CDR1 and CDR2 from the germline V gene are SGHRS and YFSETQ. Written as DNA, the CDR3 is TGCGCCAGCAGCCCGGCAGGGAGCGGGGAGCTGTTTTTT. It codes for CASSPAGSGELFF. Complete variable domain (other parts from reference TRBV5-1 and TRBJ2-2): KAGVTQTPRYLIKTRGQQVTLSCSPISGHRSVSWYQQTPGQGLQFLFEYFSETQRNKGNFPGRFSGRQFSNSRSEMNVSTLELGDSALYLCASSPAGSGELFFGEGSRLTVL.

This clone was observed a few times. The V call is TRBV6-1, the J call TRBJ2-7; D may be TRBD1 (5 bases). Trimming left V 7 bases short and J 3 bases short, with 19 bases between. This CDR3 spans 15 amino acids. Germline V CDR1 and CDR2: MNHNS, SASEGT. This CDR3 is CASTSSQGLGYEQYF. CDR3 coding DNA: TGTGCCAGCACCAGCTCCCAGGGCCTTGGCTACGAGCAGTACTTC.

The rearrangement uses TRBV7-9 and TRBJ1-1, with a weak D call TRBD1 (6 bases). The CDR3 contains 14 residues. The ends were cut back, 5 bases at V and 6 bases at J, with 16 bases in the middle. CDR1 is SEHNR and CDR2 is FQNEAQ in the germline V gene (reference sequence). The CDR3 coding sequence is TGTGCCAGCAGCGAAGGGGGTCTCAGGGCTGAAGCTTTCTTT. It codes for CASSEGGLRAEAFF.

The chain recombines TRBV19 with TRBJ1-6; the match to TRBD1 covers 7 bases. The junction had 10 bases not matched to a gene; V was cut back by 3 bases and J by 14 bases. In germline, CDR1 is LNHDA, CDR2 SQIVND (reference sequence). CDR3 length equals 14 residues. The CDR3 sequence is CASSIGTDGLSLHF. CDR3 DNA: TGTGCCAGTAGTATCGGGACAGACGGCTTGTCCCTCCACTTT.

This clone has only one observation. This chain uses TRBV25-1 with TRBJ1-2, with D perhaps TRBD1 (5 bases). Germline-derived CDR1 and CDR2 are MGHDK and SYGVNS. The CDR3 is 12 amino acids. V was cut by 6 bases and J by 2 bases, with 7 bases left in between. This CDR3 reads CASRQENYGYTF. CDR3 nucleotides: TGTGCCAGCAGACAGGAGAACTATGGCTACACCTTC.

The gene calls are TRBV19 and TRBJ1-2, with a tentative D call TRBD1 (5 bases). This CDR3 region has 14 residues. Trimming pared 5 bases from V and 2 bases from J, leaving 12 bases between. Germline CDR1 and CDR2: LNHDA and SQIVND (reference sequence). The CDR3 region has the DNA TGTGCCAGTAGTTTCGTCAGGGAGAACTATGGCTACACCTTC. Translated: CASSFVRENYGYTF.

The chain recombines TRBV5-1 with TRBJ1-3; D possibly corresponds to TRBD1 (6 bases). CDR3 length: 15 amino acids. Trimming removed 5 bases at V and 2 bases at J, with 14 bases between. Per the germline V gene, CDR1 is SGHRS and CDR2 is YFSETQ. CDR3 residues: CASRSTTGTGNTIYF. The CDR3 DNA sequence: TGCGCCAGCAGGAGTACTACAGGGACTGGAAACACCATATATTTT.

The CDR3 DNA reads as TGTGCCAGCAGTCCCCCTAGGAGCGACACTGAAGCTTTCTTT. This gives the protein CASSPPRSDTEAFF. The chain recombines TRBV7-6 with TRBJ1-1; D not resolved. The length of the CDR3 is 14 residues. Germline V CDR1 and CDR2: SGHVS, FNYEAQ. With 6 bases removed from V and 3 bases from J, the gap between germline ends came to 14 bases.

This chain joins TRBV11-2 and TRBJ1-4; a possible D gene is TRBD1 (6 bases). Trimming took off 3 bases at V and 8 bases at J, with 13 bases between the two ends. Germline CDR1 and CDR2: SGHAT and FQNNGV. CDR3 length: 14 residues. CDR3 DNA: TGTGCCAGCAGCTTGGGGGGGCAACCCGAAAAACTGTTTTTT. Translation: CASSLGGQPEKLFF.

CDR3 DNA: TGCGCCAGCAGACCCTCTTCAGGGAGCTCCTACGAGCAGTACTTC. Protein product: CASRPSSGSSYEQYF. The chain carries TRBV5-1 and TRBJ2-7; D tentatively fits TRBD1 or TRBD2 (5 bases each). The CDR3 is made up of 15 amino acids. Germline V CDR1 and CDR2: SGHRS, YFSETQ. Trimming pared 5 bases from V and 0 bases from J, leaving 15 bases between.

The gene calls are TRBV4-2 and TRBJ1-5; D is uncertain. V lost 4 bases and J lost 2, with 15 bases in between. Germline V CDR1 and CDR2: LGHNA, YNFKEQ. The CDR3 extends over 16 amino acids. The CDR3 protein is CASSLLDHGGNQPQHF. CDR3 nucleotide sequence: TGTGCCAGCAGCCTACTAGACCATGGGGGCAATCAGCCCCAGCATTTT.

This chain joins TRBV28 and TRBJ2-1; a weak D match, TRBD2 (5 bases). Per the germline V gene, CDR1 is MDHEN and CDR2 is SYDVKM. The CDR3 is made up of 14 amino acids. V lost 5 bases and J 2 bases, leaving 10 bases between the germline ends. CDR3 region: CASSHPGTYNEQFF. The CDR3 nucleotides are TGTGCCAGCAGTCACCCGGGAACCTACAATGAGCAGTTCTTC.

As regards this clone: Other DNA sequences in the sample encode the same CDR3. CDR3 nucleotide sequence: TGTGCCAGCAGTGACAGGGTCAACACTGAAGCTTTCTTT. Encoded protein: CASSDRVNTEAFF. V is TRBV2 and J is TRBJ1-1; a possible D gene is TRBD1 (5 bases). Trimming removed 3 bases from V and 2 bases from J, with 7 bases in between. CDR1 and CDR2 (germline): SNHLY, FYNNEI. The CDR3 is 13 residues long.

V usage is TRBV18 and J usage is TRBJ1-2, with a weak D call TRBD1 (5 bases). V was shortened by 2 bases and J by 0 bases, with 7 bases between the two germline ends. In germline, CDR1 is KGHSH, CDR2 LQKENI. The CDR3 extends over 14 amino acids. DNA for the CDR3: TGTGCCAGCTCACCAGGGGCCTCTAACTATGGCTACACCTTC. Translation: CASSPGASNYGYTF.

The chain links TRBV7-9 to TRBJ1-5; 9 nucleotides agree with TRBD1. CDR3 length: 17 amino acids. With V trimmed by 7 bases and J by 4 bases, 14 bases remained unmatched. The germline V gene encodes CDR1 SEHNR and CDR2 FQNEAQ (reference sequence). The CDR3 loop is CASTLAVLTGGNQPQHF. The CDR3 DNA sequence: TGTGCCAGCACCCTAGCCGTTCTGACAGGGGGGAATCAGCCCCAGCATTTT.

The chain recombines TRBV10-3 with TRBJ2-7; 11 bases are a match to TRBD1. With V trimmed by 2 bases and J by 1 base, 10 bases remained unmatched. This CDR3 region has 18 residues. The germline V gene has CDR1 ENHRY and CDR2 SYGVKD. The CDR3 nucleotides read TGTGCCATCAGTGAGGGGGGGGAAGGGACAGGGGGTTCCTACGAGCAGTACTTC. Protein product: CAISEGGEGTGGSYEQYF.

The chain has TRBV5-1 and TRBJ1-1; no clear D. V gave up 1 base and J gave up 1 base, with 8 bases separating them. CDR3 length: 14 residues. CDR1 and CDR2 from the germline V gene are SGHRS and YFSETQ. In DNA, the CDR3 is TGCGCCAGCAGCTTGCCCAATCCGAACACTGAAGCTTTCTTT. Translated: CASSLPNPNTEAFF.

The rearrangement joins TRBV7-2 to TRBJ1-2; TRBD1 aligns across 10 bases. Germline lookup yields CDR1 SGHTA and CDR2 FQGNSA. V dropped 4 bases and J dropped 6; count of bases not matched to a gene: 8. This CDR3 is 15 amino acids long. This CDR3 reads CASSWAGTGADGYTF. The DNA of the CDR3 is TGTGCCAGCAGCTGGGCCGGGACAGGGGCGGATGGCTACACCTTC.

The gene calls are TRBV19 and TRBJ2-5; 12 positions agree with TRBD1. The trim removed 3 bases at V and 6 bases at J, leaving 11 bases unmatched. Germline CDR1 LNHDA, CDR2 SQIVND (reference sequence). The CDR3 runs to 17 residues. The CDR3, as DNA: TGTGCCAGTAGTATCCTTCTCGGGACAGGGGGCGCAAAGACCCAGTACTTC. Protein product: CASSILLGTGGAKTQYF.

The chain has TRBV4-3 and TRBJ1-1; a possible D gene is TRBD1 (5 bases). The germline V gene encodes CDR1 LGHNA and CDR2 YSLEER. V shed 0 bases and J shed 2 bases, with 25 bases lying between them. The CDR3 has 20 amino acids. The CDR3 protein is CASSQDSPGFGGTANTEAFF. The CDR3 nucleotides read TGCGCCAGCAGCCAAGATTCCCCGGGATTCGGCGGGACGGCCAACACTGAAGCTTTCTTT.

This clone showed up just once. The rearrangement joins TRBV18 to TRBJ2-1; 8 nucleotides agree with TRBD1. The CDR3 has 15 amino acids. The junction had 5 bases not matched to a gene; V was cut back by 3 bases and J by 4 bases. Looked up from germline, CDR1 is KGHSH and CDR2 is LQKENI. The CDR3 loop reads CASSPGTGLYNEQFF. CDR3 in DNA: TGTGCCAGCTCACCTGGGACAGGACTTTACAATGAGCAGTTCTTC.